The 14 T cell receptor beta chains listed next were all sequenced from one sample in a study of identical twins. TCRdb re-derived calls from the 5' RACE reads in MiXCR, one entry per CDR3 protein. The sample yields approximately 530,000 distinct CDR3 sequences, 20% to 25% seen once. These records were also assigned to another study, of yellow fever vaccine responses in identical twins.

Material: CD4+ T cells sorted from blood. Receptors originate from a woman between 18 and 29 years old in good health.

The chain joins TRBV12-3 or TRBV12-4 to TRBJ2-3; TRBD2 aligns across 13 bases. The trim removed 6 bases at V and 5 bases at J, leaving 11 bases unmatched. The CDR3 totals 17 residues. CDR3 bases: TGTGCCAGCAGGCCAAATAGACTAGCGGGAGGTCGAGATACGCAGTATTTT. This sequence encodes CASRPNRLAGGRDTQYF.

A few counts support this clonotype. The rearrangement links TRBV28 to TRBJ2-2; 9 positions match TRBD2. CDR3 length: 15 amino acids. Germline V gives CDR1 MDHEN, CDR2 SYDVKM. Trimming cost V 7 bases and J 9 bases; bases outside gene matches: 12. DNA for the CDR3: TGTGCCAGCACCCCCGGTGGTAGCGGGAGTTGGGAGCTGTTTTTT. This codes for CASTPGGSGSWELFF.

This clonotype was seen only once. The chain has TRBV7-9 and TRBJ2-5; D is unclear. Germline values: CDR1 SEHNR, CDR2 FQNEAQ (reference sequence). V was clipped by 7 bases and J by 9 bases, with 18 bases between them. The CDR3 extends over 13 amino acids. The CDR3 DNA sequence: TGTGCCAGCATGCCCGTTGGAGAGCTGGCCCAGTACTTC. Amino acids: CASMPVGELAQYF.

The sample holds one count of this clonotype. The chain couples TRBV6-2 or TRBV6-3 to TRBJ2-1, with 8 bases that match TRBD2. V lost 6 bases, J lost 7 bases, and 14 bases stayed unmatched. The CDR3 consists of 16 residues. CDR1 is MNHEY, CDR2 SVGEGT, per germline. DNA for the CDR3: TGTGCCAGCAGCGAGCCGCGGACTAGCACGGAGAATGAGCAGTTCTTC. It translates to CASSEPRTSTENEQFF.

This clonotype was seen only a few times. The chain joins TRBV7-9 to TRBJ2-2; no reliable D call. Germline lookup yields CDR1 SEHNR and CDR2 FQNEAQ (reference sequence). CDR3 length equals 15 residues. Between the trimmed V and J ends, which lost 1 base and 5 bases, there was a span of 11 bases. The CDR3 loop reads CASSLEAVLTGELFF. CDR3 coding DNA: TGTGCCAGCAGCTTAGAGGCGGTACTAACCGGGGAGCTGTTTTTT. Drawing the rest from reference TRBV7-9 and TRBJ2-2, the complete variable domain is DTGVSQNPRHKITKRGQNVTFRCDPISEHNRLYWYRQTLGQGPEFLTYFQNEAQLEKSRLLSDRFSAERPKGSFSTLEIQRTEQGDSAMYLCASSLEAVLTGELFFGEGSRLTVL.

The V call is TRBV4-2, the J call TRBJ2-1; weak D call: TRBD2 (5 bases). This CDR3 comprises 16 residues. Trimming shortened V by 0 bases and J by 2 bases, and 11 bases separated the two germline ends. Looked up from germline, CDR1 is LGHNA and CDR2 is YNFKEQ. The CDR3, as DNA: TGTGCCAGCAGCCAAGAAGGGCGGGCCGCCTACAATGAGCAGTTCTTC. It translates to CASSQEGRAAYNEQFF.

The chain couples TRBV18 to TRBJ2-5, with D hard to call. The CDR3 runs to 13 residues. In germline, CDR1 is KGHSH, CDR2 LQKENI. The V end lost 0 bases, the J end lost 5 bases, and 7 bases lay between the germline ends. CDR3 nucleotides: TGTGCCAGCTCACCACCGCTTTACGAGACCCAGTACTTC. As protein: CASSPPLYETQYF.

This clonotype was observed a few times. The chain links TRBV2 to TRBJ2-2; 9 bases line up with TRBD2. Trimming at V came to 2 bases and at J to 3 bases, leaving 4 bases not matched to a gene. CDR1 is SNHLY and CDR2 is FYNNEI in the germline V gene. The CDR3 covers 16 residues. CDR3: CASSEILAGYTGELFF. The CDR3 nucleotides read TGTGCCAGCAGTGAAATCCTAGCGGGGTACACCGGGGAGCTGTTTTTT.

This chain joins TRBV20-1 and TRBJ2-5; the D is unclear. The length of the CDR3 is 15 residues. V lost 3 bases, J lost 5 bases, and 19 bases lay in between. Germline assignment: CDR1 DFQATT and CDR2 SNEGSKA (reference sequence). The CDR3, as DNA: TGCAGTGCTAGCCTCCGCCTACAAATTGGGGAGACCCAGTACTTC. Protein sequence: CSASLRLQIGETQYF.

The gene calls are TRBV5-1 and TRBJ1-3, with TRBD1 as a possible D gene (5 bases). Germline V gives CDR1 SGHRS, CDR2 YFSETQ. V shed 3 bases and J shed 3 bases, with 7 bases lying between them. This CDR3 spans 13 amino acids. CDR3 protein: CASSWDGGNTIYF. CDR3 DNA: TGCGCCAGCAGCTGGGACGGTGGAAACACCATATATTTT. The whole variable domain, remainder taken from reference TRBV5-1 and TRBJ1-3, is KAGVTQTPRYLIKTRGQQVTLSCSPISGHRSVSWYQQTPGQGLQFLFEYFSETQRNKGNFPGRFSGRQFSNSRSEMNVSTLELGDSALYLCASSWDGGNTIYFGEGSWLTVV.

There are a few counts of this clonotype. V and J are TRBV4-1 and TRBJ2-2; TRBD1 agrees at 10 bases. V was pared by 4 bases and J by 7 bases, with 9 bases of the junction left unmatched. CDR3 length equals 16 residues. Germline V gives CDR1 MGHRA, CDR2 YSYEKL. The CDR3 sequence is CASSRTGTGVGGELFF. The CDR3 coding sequence is TGCGCCAGCAGCCGGACCGGGACAGGGGTTGGCGGGGAGCTGTTTTTT.

This clonotype was counted many times. The chain employs TRBV9 and TRBJ1-1; 10 bases are a match to TRBD1. This CDR3 comprises 12 residues. Trimming cost V 3 bases and J 11 bases; bases outside gene matches: 4. Per germline, CDR1 SGDLS and CDR2 YYNGEE. CDR3 loop: CASSADRGSAFF. The CDR3 nucleotides are TGTGCCAGCAGCGCGGACAGGGGGTCGGCTTTCTTT.

The chain has TRBV5-5 and TRBJ1-1; 11 bases fit TRBD1. The CDR3 extends over 17 amino acids. Per germline, CDR1 SGHKS and CDR2 YYEKEE (reference sequence). The ends lost 4 bases at V and 2 bases at J; junction bases unmatched: 10. DNA for the CDR3: TGTGCCAGCAGCCAAAACCCGGGGACAGGGGGAAACACTGAAGCTTTCTTT. Its translation: CASSQNPGTGGNTEAFF.

V and J are TRBV12-3 or TRBV12-4 and TRBJ2-2, with D possibly TRBD1 on 5 matching bases. The CDR3 has 14 amino acids. V lost 6 bases and J lost 5, with 13 bases in between. As DNA, the CDR3 is TGTGCCAGCAGATACTCATGGACAACCGGGGAGCTGTTTTTT. This codes for CASRYSWTTGELFF.